This T cell receptor beta chain was sequenced for a study of T-cell reconstitution after alpha-beta-depleted transplantation in children. Preparation of the TCRbeta library involved a method that used unique molecular identifiers. In TCRdb, the PCR reads were re-called with MiXCR into one record per CDR3 protein. The table includes around 370,000 distinct CDR3 sequences, about 9.3% detected once. This clonotype has only a few counts. V was clipped by 2 bases and J by 8 bases, with 15 bases between them. CDR1 DFQATT and CDR2 SNEGSKA come from the germline V gene (reference sequence). This CDR3 has 14 amino acids.

The input for sequencing was PBMCs from the stem cell graft donor, taken from the stem cell graft. The chain is built from TRBV20-1 and TRBJ1-4; no reliable D call. The origin of this receptor is a human donor who donated a stem cell graft to a child with acute lymphoblastic leukemia. CDR3 amino acids: CSARKTAVGEKLFF. As DNA, the CDR3 is TGCAGTGCTAGAAAGACCGCGGTTGGGGAAAAACTGTTTTTT.